At least ten counts were recorded for the clone carrying this T cell receptor beta chain. The antigen is undetermined. Germline-derived CDR1 and CDR2 are MNHEY and SMNVEV (reference sequence). Trimming took off 4 bases at V and 8 bases at J, with 17 bases between the two ends. The CDR3 length is 15 residues. Libraries for TCRalpha and TCRbeta carried sample barcodes and unique molecular identifiers via 5'RACE. One entry per CDR3 protein, called by TCRdb with MiXCR from the 5' RACE reads. Here the sample spans about 360,000 distinct CDR3 sequences, approximately 15% being singletons. This entry comes from a study of T-cell memory formation after mild COVID-19. Whole-study results and caveats: Mainly CM and EM harbored the contracting CD4+ clones; mainly EMRA harbored the CD8+ ones.

The rearrangement joins TRBV27 to TRBJ1-4; D gene uncertain. This sequence was found in a man between 18 and 29 years old who had mild COVID-19 (a few samples of this study predate the infection). Cell type and time point are not known. The specimen sequenced was PBMCs or a T cell subset sorted from them (not recorded which). CDR3 bases: TGTGCCAGCAGTTCCCTCGGAGAGGGAGAGGAAAAACTGTTTTTT. This gives the protein CASSSLGEGEEKLFF.